This TCR beta chain derives from a study of cytomegalovirus exposure and HLA in healthy donors. Primers included in the PCR were 60 Vbeta and 13 Jbeta primers. Assay: immunoSEQ multiplex PCR; the TCRdb copy retains only in-frame clones and omits some. Of some 57,000 clones detected, less than 85% appear once; the ten largest clones hold roughly 5.3%. Notes on the study in general: One variant, a missense change in DCLRE1C, was linked in a later analysis to TCR beta V- and J-gene trimming.

Remarks on this clone: Its antigen remains unidentified.

The TCR was taken from a woman in her twenties or thirties in good health and CMV-seronegative. The material sequenced was PBMCs.

In DNA, the CDR3 is TGTGCCAGCAGCGAGACCGGGACTAGCGGGGTAAATGAGCAGTTCTTC. Protein sequence: CASSETGTSGVNEQFF. The chain uses TRBV7-3 and TRBJ2-1, with 13 bases fitting TRBD2. Germline assignment: CDR1 SGHTA and CDR2 FQGTGA. The CDR3 consists of 16 residues. J lost 7 bases, V lost 5 bases, and 8 bases had no gene match.